This TCR beta chain comes out of a study of beta chain features in type 1 diabetes. Expressed TCRB transcripts got sequenced, as all isolated RNA was reverse transcribed. The table came from immunoSEQ multiplex PCR; TCRdb's copy has only in-frame clones and leaves some out. The sample consists of around 260,000 clones, roughly 22% of them appearing once. This clone came up a few times. Its target is not known. From germline, CDR1 is MGHRA and CDR2 YSYEKL. The CDR3 covers 17 residues. After removal of 0 bases from V and 0 bases from J, the junction contained 8 bases not matched to a gene. Study-level findings and limits: Naive, central memory and Treg TCRB repertoires appeared more alike in patients than in healthy donors. Type 1 diabetes patients had moderately but significantly shorter TCRB CDR3s in all four CD4+ subsets.

The genes are TRBV4-1 and TRBJ2-7; 7 nucleotides match TRBD1. This TCR was recovered from a woman aged 40 to 50 with type 1 diabetes. Input material: naive CD4+ T cells from blood. CDR3 in DNA: TGCGCCAGCAGCCAAGATCGTGCCACAGGGGACTCCTACGAGCAGTACTTC. Residues: CASSQDRATGDSYEQYF.